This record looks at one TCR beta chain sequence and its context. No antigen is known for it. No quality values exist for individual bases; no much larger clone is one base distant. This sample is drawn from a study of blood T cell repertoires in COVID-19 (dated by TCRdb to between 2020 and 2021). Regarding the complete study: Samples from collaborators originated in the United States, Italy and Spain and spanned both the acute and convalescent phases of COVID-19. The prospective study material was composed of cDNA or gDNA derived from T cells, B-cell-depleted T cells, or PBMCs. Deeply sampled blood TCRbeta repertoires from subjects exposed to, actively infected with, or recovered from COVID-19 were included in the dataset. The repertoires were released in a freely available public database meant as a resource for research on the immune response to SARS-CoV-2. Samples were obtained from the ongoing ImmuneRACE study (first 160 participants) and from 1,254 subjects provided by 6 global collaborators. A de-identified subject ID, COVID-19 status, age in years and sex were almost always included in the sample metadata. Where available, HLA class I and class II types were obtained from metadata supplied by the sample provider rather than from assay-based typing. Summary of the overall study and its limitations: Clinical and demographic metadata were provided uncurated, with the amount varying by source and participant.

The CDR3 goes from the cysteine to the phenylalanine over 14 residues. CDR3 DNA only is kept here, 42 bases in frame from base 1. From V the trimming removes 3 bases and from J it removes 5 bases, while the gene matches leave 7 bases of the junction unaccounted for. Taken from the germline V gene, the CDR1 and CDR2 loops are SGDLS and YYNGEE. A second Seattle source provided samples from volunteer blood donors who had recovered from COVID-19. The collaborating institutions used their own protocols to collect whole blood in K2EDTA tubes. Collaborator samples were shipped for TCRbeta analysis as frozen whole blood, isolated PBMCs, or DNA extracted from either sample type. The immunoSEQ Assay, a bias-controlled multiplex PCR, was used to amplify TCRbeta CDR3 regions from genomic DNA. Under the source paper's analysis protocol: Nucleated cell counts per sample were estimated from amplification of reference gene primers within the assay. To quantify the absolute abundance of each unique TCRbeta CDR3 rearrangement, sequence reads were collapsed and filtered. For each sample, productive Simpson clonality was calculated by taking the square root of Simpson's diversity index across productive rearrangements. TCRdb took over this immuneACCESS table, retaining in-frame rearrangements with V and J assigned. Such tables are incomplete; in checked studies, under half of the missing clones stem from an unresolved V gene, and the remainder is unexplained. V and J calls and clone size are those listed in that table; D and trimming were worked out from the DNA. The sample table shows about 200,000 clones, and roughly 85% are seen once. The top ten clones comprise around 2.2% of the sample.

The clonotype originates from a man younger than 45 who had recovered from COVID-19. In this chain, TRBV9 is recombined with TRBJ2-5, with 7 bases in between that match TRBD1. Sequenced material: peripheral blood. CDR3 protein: CASSAGDRRETQYF. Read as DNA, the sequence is TGTGCCAGCAGCGCCGGGGACAGACGGGAGACCCAGTACTTC.